The text below deals with one T cell receptor beta chain. Authors' processing steps: Estimated nucleated cell counts came from reference gene primer amplification. The assay was immunoSEQ multiplex PCR, and TCRdb's table has in-frame clones only and misses some. D and trimming come from the DNA, and the V and J calls and clone size come from that table. The table shows some 70,000 clones, with about nine tenths occurring only once. The data were taken from a study of blood T cell repertoires in COVID-19. Study as a whole: COVID-19 samples collected from the United States, Italy and Spain covered acute and convalescent phases. Nucleic acid was either cDNA or gDNA, and it came from T cells, B-cell-depleted T cells, or PBMCs.

V was pared by 2 bases and J by 8 bases, with 9 bases between. The CDR3 extends over 13 amino acids. Germline CDR1 and CDR2: MDHEN and SYDVKM. The sequenced sample was peripheral blood. This sequence joins TRBV28 and TRBJ1-4; D is ambiguous. The receptor was derived from a man aged 50 to 60 with active COVID-19. The CDR3 spells CASSLRGPEKLFF. CDR3 nucleotide sequence: TGTGCCAGCAGTTTAAGAGGGCCCGAAAAACTGTTTTTT.